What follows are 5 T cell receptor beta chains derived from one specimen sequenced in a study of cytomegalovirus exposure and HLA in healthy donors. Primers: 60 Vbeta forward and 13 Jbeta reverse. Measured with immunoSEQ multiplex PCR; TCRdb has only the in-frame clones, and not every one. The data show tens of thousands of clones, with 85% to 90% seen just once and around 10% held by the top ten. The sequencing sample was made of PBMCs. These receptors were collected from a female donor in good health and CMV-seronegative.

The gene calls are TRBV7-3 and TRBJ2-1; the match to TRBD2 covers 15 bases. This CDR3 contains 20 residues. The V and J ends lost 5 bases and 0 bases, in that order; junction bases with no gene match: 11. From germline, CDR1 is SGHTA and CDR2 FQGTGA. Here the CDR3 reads CASSQEGLAGGRSSYNEQFF. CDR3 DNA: TGTGCCAGCAGCCAAGAGGGACTAGCGGGGGGACGTAGCTCCTACAATGAGCAGTTCTTC.

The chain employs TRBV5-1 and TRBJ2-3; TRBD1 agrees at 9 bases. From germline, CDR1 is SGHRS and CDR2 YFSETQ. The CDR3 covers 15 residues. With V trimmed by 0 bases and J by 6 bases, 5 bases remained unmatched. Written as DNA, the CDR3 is TGCGCCAGCAGCTTGGCACAGGGGGCGAGGGATACGCAGTATTTT. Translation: CASSLAQGARDTQYF.

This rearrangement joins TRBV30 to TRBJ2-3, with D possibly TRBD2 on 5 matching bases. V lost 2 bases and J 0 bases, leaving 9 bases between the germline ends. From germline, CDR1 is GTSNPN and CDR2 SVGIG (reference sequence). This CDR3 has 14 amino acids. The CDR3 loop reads CAWSPRTSTDTQYF. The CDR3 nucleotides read TGTGCCTGGAGTCCTCGGACTAGCACAGATACGCAGTATTTT.

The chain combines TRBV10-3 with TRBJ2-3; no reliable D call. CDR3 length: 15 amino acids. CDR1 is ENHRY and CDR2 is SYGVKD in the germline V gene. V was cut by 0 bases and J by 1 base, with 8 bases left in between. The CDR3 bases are TGTGCCATCAGTGAGTCTATTCGGGGCACAGATACGCAGTATTTT. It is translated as CAISESIRGTDTQYF.

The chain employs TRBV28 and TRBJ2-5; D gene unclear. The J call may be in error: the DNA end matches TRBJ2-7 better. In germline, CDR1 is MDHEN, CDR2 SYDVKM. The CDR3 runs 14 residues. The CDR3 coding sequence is TGTGCCAGCAGTCCCATTGCTGAGGCCTACGAGCAGTACTTC. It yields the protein CASSPIAEAYEQYF.